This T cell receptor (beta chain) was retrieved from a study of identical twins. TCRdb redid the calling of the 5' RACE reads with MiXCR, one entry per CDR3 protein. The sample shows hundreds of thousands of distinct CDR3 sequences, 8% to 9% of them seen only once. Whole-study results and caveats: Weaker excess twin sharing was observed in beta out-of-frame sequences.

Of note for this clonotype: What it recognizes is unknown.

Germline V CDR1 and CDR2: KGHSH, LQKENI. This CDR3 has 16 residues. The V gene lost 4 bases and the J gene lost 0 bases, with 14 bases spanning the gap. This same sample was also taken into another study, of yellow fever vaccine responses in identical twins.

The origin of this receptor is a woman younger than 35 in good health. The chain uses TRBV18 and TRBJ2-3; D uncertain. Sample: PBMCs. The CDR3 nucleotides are TGTGCCAGCTCACAGGACCCCCCTCGTAGCACAGATACGCAGTATTTT. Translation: CASSQDPPRSTDTQYF.